This TCR beta chain was profiled in a study of blood T cells in healthy people across ages. General observations from the study: A strong correlation was seen between TCR beta diversity and naive T cell percentage. Older age coincided with a roughly linear decline in TCR beta diversity per million T cells.

As for this clonotype: Antigen specificity is unknown.

Next came a second PCR, run for about 6 to 11 cycles, which used a sample-barcoded 5' primer along with a J-beta primer mix. From the 5' RACE reads, TCRdb called clonotypes with MiXCR, one entry per CDR3 protein. Of 1,500,000 or so distinct CDR3 sequences in the sample, 45% to 70% were seen once. V lost 8 bases, J lost 4 bases, and 8 bases lay in between. This CDR3 comprises 11 residues. The V gene's germline CDR1 is SGHVS and CDR2 FQNEAQ. Total RNA amounts of at least 5.5 micrograms were extracted per sample. The TCR comes from a man aged 18-30 years in good health. The rearrangement joins TRBV7-8 to TRBJ2-5; D is ambiguous. Material for sequencing was blood. The CDR3 loop reads CASPLGETQYF. As DNA, the CDR3 is TGTGCCAGCCCCTTGGGAGAGACCCAGTACTTC.